Listed here are 12 T cell receptor beta chains from one sample, sequenced in a study of T-cell reconstitution after alpha-beta-depleted transplantation in children. Unique molecular identifiers were incorporated into the prepared TCRbeta library. TCRdb re-called the PCR reads through MiXCR, storing one row per CDR3 protein. The sample includes hundreds of thousands of distinct CDR3 sequences, 16% of them seen just once. The sample in question was PBMCs from the stem cell graft donor, obtained from the stem cell graft. These receptors were obtained from a human donor who donated a stem cell graft to a child with acute myeloid leukemia.

CDR3 in DNA: TGCAGTGCTAGAGGCCACAGGGGAGGGAAAGAGACCCAGTACTTC. Translation: CSARGHRGGKETQYF. The chain joins TRBV20-1 to TRBJ2-5; either TRBD1 or TRBD2 may fit D (7 bases each). This CDR3 spans 15 amino acids. Trimming stripped 1 base from V and 3 bases from J, with 15 bases between. Germline V gives CDR1 DFQATT, CDR2 SNEGSKA (reference sequence).

Comments on this clonotype: One base away lies a much larger clone, so this may be a sequencing read error. The CDR3 region is CASTSYSYTF. The CDR3 DNA sequence: TGCGCCAGCACGAGTTACAGCTACACCTTC. J is TRBJ1-2 and V is TRBV5-1; D not certain. Per the germline V gene, CDR1 is SGHRS and CDR2 is YFSETQ. This CDR3 is built from 10 residues. The V gene lost 6 bases and the J gene lost 9 bases, with 9 bases spanning the gap.

To note about this clonotype: A read error is possible here, since a much larger clone lies one base away. J is TRBJ1-2 and V is TRBV20-1; D might be TRBD1 (5 bases). Trimming took off 3 bases at V and 4 bases at J, with 12 bases between the two ends. The length of the CDR3 is 13 residues. Germline CDR1 and CDR2: DFQATT and SNEGSKA (reference sequence). Here the CDR3 DNA reads TGCAGTGCTAGGCCACAGGAGACCTATGGCTACACCTTC. Translated, it gives CSARPQETYGYTF.

The chain combines TRBV6-1 with TRBJ1-1; TRBD1 matches 7 bases. Germline values: CDR1 MNHNS, CDR2 SASEGT. This CDR3 spans 17 amino acids. V shed 7 bases and J 0 bases; nucleotides not matched to a gene: 14. CDR3 DNA sequence: TGTGCCAGCACGATTGGGCGGGACAGCGACATGAACACTGAAGCTTTCTTT. This translates into CASTIGRDSDMNTEAFF.

Ten or more counts support this clonotype. The chain has TRBV7-2 and TRBJ2-7; D is unresolved. The germline CDR1 and CDR2 sequences are SGHTA and FQGNSA. The length of the CDR3 is 14 residues. V was clipped by 5 bases and J by 2 bases, with 13 bases between them. CDR3 in amino acids: CASSLGPETYEQYF. DNA for the CDR3: TGTGCCAGCAGCCTAGGGCCGGAAACCTACGAGCAGTACTTC.

Here the CDR3 reads CASTQNRLTQYF. For the CDR3, the DNA is TGTGCCAGCACCCAAAATAGGCTTACGCAGTATTTT. This chain joins TRBV28 and TRBJ2-3; the D is unclear. CDR3 length equals 12 residues. V lost 7 bases to trimming and J lost 8 bases, with 13 bases between them. The germline V gene has CDR1 MDHEN and CDR2 SYDVKM.

A few counts support this clonotype. The chain joins TRBV12-3 or TRBV12-4 to TRBJ1-2; D is uncertain. This CDR3 contains 14 residues. Deletions cut 5 bases from V and 7 bases from J, with 17 bases between. The CDR3 DNA reads as TGTGCCAGCAGTCCCCTCCAGCGAGGTGCTGGCTACACCTTC. Translating it yields CASSPLQRGAGYTF.

This clonotype was seen only a few times. This chain links TRBV10-3 with TRBJ2-3, with a tentative D call TRBD1 (6 bases). CDR1 and CDR2 from the germline V gene are ENHRY and SYGVKD. The CDR3 runs 14 residues. Trimming shortened V by 5 bases and J by 6 bases, and 15 bases separated the two germline ends. The CDR3, as DNA: TGTGCCATCAGTTCACAGGGAAGTTTGGATACGCAGTATTTT. Translation: CAISSQGSLDTQYF.

The chain joins TRBV6-4 to TRBJ2-3; D is undetermined. V lost 3 bases and J 1 base, leaving 8 bases between the germline ends. Germline CDR1 and CDR2: MRHNA and SNTAGT. The CDR3 extends over 14 amino acids. The DNA of the CDR3 is TGTGCCAGCAGTGAGGGTTGGGGCACAGATACGCAGTATTTT. Protein: CASSEGWGTDTQYF.

The sample holds a few counts of this clonotype. The chain combines TRBV7-9 with TRBJ1-1, with 7 nucleotides matching TRBD1. The CDR3 totals 14 residues. Unmatched junction bases numbered 5, after V lost 2 bases and J lost 5 bases. Germline V lookup: CDR1 SEHNR, CDR2 FQNEAQ (reference sequence). Written as DNA, the CDR3 is TGTGCCAGCAGCTTAAAAGGGGGCAGGACTGAAGCTTTCTTT. It specifies CASSLKGGRTEAFF.

This clonotype was counted only a few times. The rearrangement links TRBV12-3 or TRBV12-4 to TRBJ1-1, with 11 positions matching TRBD1. With V trimmed by 6 bases and J by 4 bases, 4 bases remained unmatched. The CDR3 spans 14 residues. CDR3 loop: CASRTGQGVTEAFF. DNA of the CDR3: TGTGCCAGCAGGACGGGACAGGGGGTCACTGAAGCTTTCTTT.

There are many counts of this clonotype. The chain uses TRBV20-1 and TRBJ1-1, with D uncertain. Deletions cut 6 bases from V and 3 bases from J, with 20 bases between. CDR3 size: 15 residues. Germline CDR1 and CDR2: DFQATT and SNEGSKA (reference sequence). Written as DNA, the CDR3 is TGCAGTGCCACTTACCTAGGAGGTCGTGACACTGAAGCTTTCTTT. It specifies CSATYLGGRDTEAFF.